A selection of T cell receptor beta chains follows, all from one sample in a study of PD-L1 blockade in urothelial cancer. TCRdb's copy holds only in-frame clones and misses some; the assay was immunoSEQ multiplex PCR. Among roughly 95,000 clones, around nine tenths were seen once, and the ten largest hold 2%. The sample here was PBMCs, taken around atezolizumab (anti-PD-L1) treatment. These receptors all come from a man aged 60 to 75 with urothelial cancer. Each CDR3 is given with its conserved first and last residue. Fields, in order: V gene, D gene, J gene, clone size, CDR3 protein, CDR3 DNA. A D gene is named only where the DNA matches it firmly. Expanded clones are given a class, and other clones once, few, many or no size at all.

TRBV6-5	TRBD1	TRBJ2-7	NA	CASSYGQGAYEQYF	TGTGCCAGCAGTTACGGGCAGGGGGCCTACGAGCAGTACTTC
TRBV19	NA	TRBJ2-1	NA	CASTPGDPPSSYNEQFF	TGTGCCAGTACCCCAGGGGACCCCCCAAGCTCCTACAATGAGCAGTTCTTC
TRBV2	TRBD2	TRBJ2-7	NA	CASRARSGGSSLYEQYF	TGTGCCAGCAGGGCCCGCAGCGGGGGTTCCTCACTCTACGAGCAGTACTTC
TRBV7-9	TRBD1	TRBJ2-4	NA	CASSPGQGKNIQYF	TGTGCCAGCAGCCCTGGACAGGGTAAAAACATTCAGTACTTC
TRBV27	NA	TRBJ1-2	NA	CASSLARGNYGYTF	TGTGCCAGCAGTTTGGCCAGGGGTAACTATGGCTACACCTTC
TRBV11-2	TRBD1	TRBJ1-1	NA	CASSTTGGLSEAFF	TGTGCCAGCAGCACTACAGGGGGCCTCTCTGAAGCTTTCTTT
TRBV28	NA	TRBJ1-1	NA	CASSLLSGGAFF	TGTGCCAGCAGTTTATTATCAGGTGGAGCTTTCTTT
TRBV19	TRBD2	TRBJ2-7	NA	CASSMTSGSSEQYF	TGTGCCAGTAGTATGACTAGCGGGAGTTCCGAGCAGTACTTC
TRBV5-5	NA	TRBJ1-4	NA	CASSLGGYGEKLFF	TGTGCCAGCAGCTTGGGAGGGTACGGTGAAAAACTGTTTTTT
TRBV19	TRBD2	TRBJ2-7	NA	CASSPTFLAGGYEQYF	TGTGCCAGTAGCCCAACATTTCTAGCGGGAGGTTACGAGCAGTACTTC
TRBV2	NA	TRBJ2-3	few	CATPRLNRSTDTQYF	TGTGCCACCCCACGACTAAACCGGAGCACAGATACGCAGTATTTT
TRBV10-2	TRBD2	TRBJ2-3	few	CASSIGRGPSTDTQYF	TGCGCCAGCAGTATTGGGAGGGGCCCTAGCACAGATACGCAGTATTTT
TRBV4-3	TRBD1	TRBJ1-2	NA	CASSPGQGADGYTF	TGCGCCAGCAGCCCAGGACAGGGGGCCGATGGCTACACCTTC
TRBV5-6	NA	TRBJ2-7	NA	CASSSEVSGAYEQYF	TGTGCCAGCAGCTCGGAAGTGTCGGGGGCCTACGAGCAGTACTTC
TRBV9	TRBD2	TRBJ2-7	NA	CASSILAAGGLYEQYF	TGTGCCAGCAGCATCTTAGCGGCGGGAGGACTCTACGAGCAGTACTTC
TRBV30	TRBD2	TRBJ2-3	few	CAFAGVAGGSTDTQYF	TGTGCCTTTGCCGGGGTTGCGGGGGGGAGCACAGATACGCAGTATTTT
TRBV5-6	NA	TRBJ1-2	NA	CASSPDPGGPNYGYTF	TGTGCCAGCAGCCCGGACCCGGGGGGCCCCAACTATGGCTACACCTTC
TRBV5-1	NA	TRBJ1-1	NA	CASSLERVITEAFF	TGCGCCAGCAGCTTGGAACGGGTAATAACTGAAGCTTTCTTT
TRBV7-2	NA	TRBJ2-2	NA	CASSSAWGAGELFF	TGTGCCAGCAGCTCGGCCTGGGGGGCCGGGGAGCTGTTTTTT
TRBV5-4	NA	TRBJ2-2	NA	CASSLGGSGLPGELFF	TGTGCCAGCAGCCTGGGGGGATCGGGACTTCCCGGGGAGCTGTTTTTT
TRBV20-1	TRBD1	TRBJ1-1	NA	CSTNRGRTFF	TGCAGTACCAACAGGGGGAGGACTTTCTTT
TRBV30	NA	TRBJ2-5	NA	CAWSVGGATQYF	TGTGCCTGGAGTGTTGGGGGCGCGACCCAGTACTTC
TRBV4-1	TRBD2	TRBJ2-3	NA	CASSQDQAGDVKDTQYF	TGCGCCAGCAGCCAAGATCAGGCGGGGGACGTGAAAGATACGCAGTATTTT